This T cell receptor (beta chain) was recorded in a study of immune evolution from preneoplasia to lung adenocarcinoma. General study points: Normal lung had the highest top T cell clone frequencies.

Patients had resection in Japan or China between about 2014 and 2017. This clone has a single count. Its specificity is unknown. Mismatch with germline at one junction end may stem from a read error. Libraries were prepared by immunoSEQ multiplex PCR; TCRdb keeps only in-frame clonotypes and omits some of them. The data hold some 4,500 clones, with about 90% observed a single time. The clonotype originates from a person aged 45 to 59 with lung adenocarcinoma. Sequencing was carried out using FFPE invasive lung adenocarcinoma tissue.

CDR3 bases: TGTGCTAGCAGCTATTGGGGAATAAAAGGGGTCTACGAGCAGTACTTC. The encoded protein is CASSYWGIKGVYEQYF. The chain is built from TRBV7-7 and TRBJ2-7, with D perhaps TRBD1 (5 bases). The CDR3 sequence is 16 residues long. The germline V gene has CDR1 SSHAT and CDR2 FNYEAQ (reference sequence).